This T cell receptor (beta chain) stems from a study of T cell responses to AZD1222 COVID-19 vaccine. Only in-frame clones appear in the TCRdb table, and some are missing; sequencing was by immunoSEQ multiplex PCR. The data contain over 150,000 clones, around 90% of them singletons. Study-wide points: Mapped onto spike, vaccine-associated CD4 TCRs spanned it and were dominant at 160-218 and 743-854. Donors, mostly white British, included more females; clonal diversity was possibly underestimated.

CDR1 is SGHNT, CDR2 YYREEE, per germline (reference sequence). With V trimmed by 3 bases and J by 2 bases, 5 bases remained unmatched. This CDR3 has 15 amino acids. This clone is a singleton in its sample. Antigen: not known. Here the sequenced sample was peripheral blood, taken on day 0 of AZD1222 vaccination. This receptor was identified in an adult in good health. The V gene is TRBV5-4, the J gene TRBJ2-7, with 10 bases lining up with TRBD1. The CDR3: CASSSLGTGAYEQYF. The CDR3 nucleotides are TGTGCCAGCAGCTCCCTGGGGACAGGGGCCTACGAGCAGTACTTC.